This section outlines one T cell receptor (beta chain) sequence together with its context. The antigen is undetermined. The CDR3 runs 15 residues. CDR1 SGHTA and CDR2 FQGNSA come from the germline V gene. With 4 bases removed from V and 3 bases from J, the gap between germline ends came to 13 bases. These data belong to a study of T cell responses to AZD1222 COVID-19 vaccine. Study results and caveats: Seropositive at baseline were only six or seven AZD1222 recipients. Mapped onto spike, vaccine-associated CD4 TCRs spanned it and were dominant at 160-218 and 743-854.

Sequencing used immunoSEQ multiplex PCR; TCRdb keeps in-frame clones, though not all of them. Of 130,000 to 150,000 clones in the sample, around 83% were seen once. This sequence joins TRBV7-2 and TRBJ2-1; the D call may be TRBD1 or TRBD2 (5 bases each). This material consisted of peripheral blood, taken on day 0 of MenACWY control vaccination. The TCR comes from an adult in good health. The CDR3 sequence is CASSSSGTRYNEQFF. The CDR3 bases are TGTGCCAGCAGCTCATCCGGGACCCGCTACAATGAGCAGTTCTTC.